Following are 12 T cell receptor beta chains from one sample sequenced in a study of T cell repertoires in cytomegalovirus infection. No antigen has been identified for these receptors. TCRdb independently ran MiXCR on the reads; one entry per CDR3 protein. This sample has about 46,000 distinct CDR3 sequences; roughly 20% occur once, and the top ten carry under 20%. The material sequenced was PBMCs, sequenced either directly or after in vitro stimulation (not recorded which). The receptor source for this set is a human donor in good health (CMV status not recorded). Some clones in this sample may be carry-over from other donors' samples.

The chain recombines TRBV28 with TRBJ2-1; D possibly corresponds to TRBD1 (5 bases). Trimming took 3 bases from V and 12 from J, leaving 12 bases between them. CDR1 MDHEN and CDR2 SYDVKM come from the germline V gene. This CDR3 region has 12 residues. This chain's CDR3 is CASSLGVGLQFF. The CDR3 DNA is TGTGCCAGCAGTTTGGGCGTGGGGCTGCAGTTCTTC.

By its share, this clonotype is medium-sized (0.01 to 0.1%). The V and J genes are TRBV7-2 and TRBJ2-7, with D perhaps given as TRBD1 or TRBD2 (5 bases each). Germline-derived CDR1 and CDR2 are SGHTA and FQGNSA. Trimming pared 4 bases from V and 0 bases from J, leaving 10 bases between. The CDR3 is 14 residues long. The CDR3 is CASSSGRGSYEQYV. The CDR3 coding sequence is TGTGCCAGCAGCTCGGGACGTGGCTCCTACGAGCAGTACGTC.

The rearrangement joins TRBV19 to TRBJ1-5; D remains unclear. Between the trimmed V and J ends, which lost 4 bases and 5 bases, there was a span of 18 bases. The CDR3 extends over 16 amino acids. Germline loops: CDR1 LNHDA, CDR2 SQIVND (reference sequence). CDR3 DNA sequence: TGTGCCAGTAGTACCCGGGGAGGCTCTCTGGATCAGCCCCAGCATTTT. Its translation is CASSTRGGSLDQPQHF.

V usage is TRBV20-1 and J usage is TRBJ2-1; 8 bases align to TRBD2. V trimming: 7 bases; J trimming: 2 bases; junction bases outside the gene matches: 10. Germline CDR1 reads DFQATT; CDR2 reads SNEGSKA (reference sequence). This CDR3 spans 15 amino acids. DNA of the CDR3: TGCAGTGTCCCGGGACTAGGGGGACCCTACAATGAGCAGTTCTTC. Translated, it gives CSVPGLGGPYNEQFF.

This clonotype was observed many times. V is TRBV7-2 and J is TRBJ1-6; TRBD1 agrees at 7 bases. With V trimmed by 4 bases and J by 0 bases, 12 bases remained unmatched. Germline CDR1 is SGHTA and CDR2 is FQGNSA. The CDR3 is 19 amino acids. This chain's CDR3 is CASSSGQRNNPSYNSPLHF. As DNA, the CDR3 is TGTGCCAGCAGCTCGGGACAGCGAAACAACCCCTCCTATAATTCACCCCTCCACTTT.

CDR3 in amino acids: CASSLIQSMDTHEQYF. In DNA form, the CDR3 reads TGTGCCAGCAGCTTAATTCAGTCGATGGACACCCACGAGCAGTACTTC. J is TRBJ2-7 and V is TRBV11-2, with a weak D call TRBD1 (5 bases). Germline CDR1 SGHAT, CDR2 FQNNGV. The CDR3 length is 16 residues. Deletions cut 2 bases from V and 5 bases from J, with 19 bases between.

A few counts support this clonotype. This chain joins TRBV6-5 and TRBJ1-3; D ambiguous. Germline values: CDR1 MNHEY, CDR2 SVGAGI. Between the trimmed V and J ends, which lost 6 bases and 0 bases, there was a span of 12 bases. The CDR3 length is 15 residues. CDR3 bases: TGTGCCAGCAGAACGACCTATTCCTCTGGAAACACCATATATTTT. It is translated as CASRTTYSSGNTIYF.

This clonotype was seen only a few times. J is TRBJ2-7 and V is TRBV20-1; D not certain. The germline V and J ends were trimmed by 3 bases and 5 bases, with 11 bases remaining between them. The CDR3 contains 12 residues. CDR1 and CDR2 (germline): DFQATT, SNEGSKA (reference sequence). For the CDR3, the DNA is TGCAGTGCTAGGCGCGACCATGACGAGCAGTACTTC. This codes for CSARRDHDEQYF.

This clonotype came up many times. The chain employs TRBV12-3 or TRBV12-4 and TRBJ2-5, with D perhaps matching TRBD1 (5 bases). The CDR3 runs to 13 residues. Trimming removed 6 bases from V and 1 base from J, with 9 bases in between. The CDR3 loop is CASRTETQETQYF. CDR3 DNA: TGTGCCAGCAGGACAGAGACCCAAGAGACCCAGTACTTC.

This clonotype was seen a few times. The V gene is TRBV12-3 or TRBV12-4, the J gene TRBJ2-5; 8 nucleotides match TRBD2. This CDR3 comprises 16 residues. Germline trimming cut 3 bases from V and 1 base from J; bases unmatched to any gene: 7. DNA for the CDR3: TGTGCCAGCAGTTTCCGACTAGCGCTTAGCCAAGAGACCCAGTACTTC. This translates into CASSFRLALSQETQYF.

The gene calls are TRBV5-3 and TRBJ1-3, with D tentatively TRBD1 (5 bases). TRBV5-3 has ORF status, its function being uncertain. This CDR3 is 13 amino acids long. The ends were cut back, 8 bases at V and 4 bases at J, with 13 bases in the middle. The CDR3 DNA reads as TGTGCCAGCAGCAGGGACCGAGGAAACACCATATATTTT. It translates to CASSRDRGNTIYF.

This clonotype was seen a few times. The gene calls are TRBV6-1 and TRBJ2-1; 7 bases map to TRBD2. The CDR3 contains 19 residues. Losses at the gene ends were 3 bases for V and 0 bases for J; bases not matched to a gene: 14. Germline values: CDR1 MNHNS, CDR2 SASEGT. DNA of the CDR3: TGTGCCAGCAGTGAGTCTGCTCTTCGAAGCGGGGTCTCCTACAATGAGCAGTTCTTC. It is translated as CASSESALRSGVSYNEQFF.